This T cell receptor beta chain was profiled in a study of early T cells in non-severe SARS-CoV-2 infection. Study details: Sequencing targeted bulk RNA from unsorted whole blood, leaving chains unpaired.

As part of library construction, unique molecular identifiers were attached to individual cDNA molecules. TCRdb reanalysed the 5' RACE reads using MiXCR and keeps one entry per CDR3 protein. The sample includes under 30,000 distinct CDR3 sequences, 4.3% seen only once; the top ten take approximately 14%. This clonotype was recorded many times. Its target is not known. Study outcomes and limitations: VDJdb-based annotation leaned toward anti-spike CD8 responses and missed private and CD4 specificities.

Germline assignment: CDR1 SEHNR and CDR2 FQNEAQ (reference sequence). CDR3 length equals 15 residues. V was pared by 5 bases and J by 7 bases, with 18 bases between. The sample taken for sequencing was whole blood. The chain combines TRBV7-9 with TRBJ2-1, with D perhaps given as TRBD1 or TRBD2 (5 bases each). This TCR derives from an adult who was a healthcare worker with PCR-confirmed SARS-CoV-2 infection or an uninfected control (not recorded which). CDR3 residues: CASSTVGAMGNEQFF. The CDR3, as DNA: TGTGCCAGCAGCACCGTCGGGGCGATGGGGAATGAGCAGTTCTTC. The variable domain in full, completed from reference TRBV7-9 and TRBJ2-1, reads DTGVSQNPRHKITKRGQNVTFRCDPISEHNRLYWYRQTLGQGPEFLTYFQNEAQLEKSRLLSDRFSAERPKGSFSTLEIQRTEQGDSAMYLCASSTVGAMGNEQFFGPGTRLTVL.